A selection of T cell receptor beta chains follows, all from one sample in a study of blood T cell dynamics during melanoma immunotherapy. Repertoires were generated with immunoSEQ multiplex PCR, while TCRdb's copy carries only in-frame clones and drops some. The table shows approximately 29,000 clones, with 75% to 90% occurring only once. The source material was blood, sampled from a patient treated with checkpoint blockade. Source of these receptors: a human donor with melanoma. The CDR3 runs from the conserved cysteine through the conserved F or W. The D gene is left open where the match is weak. Clone size appears in some rows only: once, few, many, or a class for an expanded clone.

V	D	J	size	DNA	CDR3
TRBV28	TRBD1	TRBJ2-5	-	TGTGCCAGCAGTTCTCGTAAGACAGGGGGCCGAGAGACCCAGTACTTC	CASSSRKTGGRETQYF
TRBV5-1	TRBD1	TRBJ2-1	-	TGCGCCAGCAGCCGGGACAGGGCCGACTACAATGAGCAGTTCTTC	CASSRDRADYNEQFF
TRBV30	-	TRBJ1-1	-	TGTGCCTGGAAACTAAACATGAACACTGAAGCTTTCTTT	CAWKLNMNTEAFF
TRBV9	-	TRBJ1-1	-	TGTGCCAGCAGCGTTGCTCCCATGAACACTGAAGCTTTCTTT	CASSVAPMNTEAFF
TRBV5-5	-	TRBJ2-2	few	TGTGCCAGCAGCTTGTTAAGGGGAGGCGGGGAGCTGTTTTTT	CASSLLRGGGELFF
TRBV11-1	-	TRBJ1-2	-	TGTGCCAGCAGCTTGTGGGACACCTCCCTGGGTGGCTACACCTTC	CASSLWDTSLGGYTF
TRBV11-2	TRBD1	TRBJ1-1	-	TGTGCCAGCAGCTTGGGGACAGGGGTGAACACTGAAGCTTTCTTT	CASSLGTGVNTEAFF
TRBV7-8	TRBD1	TRBJ2-7	-	TGTGCCAGCAGTCGAGGACAGGGGGCGATCTACGAGCAGTACTTC	CASSRGQGAIYEQYF
TRBV4-2	TRBD2	TRBJ2-1	once	TGTGCCAGCAGCCATCTAGCGGGAGATAATGAGCAGTTCTTC	CASSHLAGDNEQFF
TRBV27	-	TRBJ1-5	once	TGTGCCAGCAGTTTAGCCGGTGGAAGCAATCAGCCCCAGCATTTT	CASSLAGGSNQPQHF
TRBV7-9	-	TRBJ1-4	-	TGTGCCAGCAGCTTGTGGACAACTAATGAAAAACTGTTTTTT	CASSLWTTNEKLFF
TRBV7-2	TRBD1	TRBJ2-7	few	TGTGCCAGCAGCTTGGCAGGGGGCGGGTACGAGCAGTACTTC	CASSLAGGGYEQYF
TRBV2	-	TRBJ2-5	once	TGTGCCAGCAGTGAGGGTCTAGGAGAGACCCAGTACTTC	CASSEGLGETQYF
TRBV29-1	TRBD1	TRBJ2-3	-	TGCAGCGTTGAATTAGGGACAGGGGAACCAGATACGCAGTATTTT	CSVELGTGEPDTQYF
TRBV11-2	TRBD1	TRBJ1-1	-	TGTGCCAGCAGCGTGGGGACAGGGGGCCGTGGCACTGAAGCTTTCTTT	CASSVGTGGRGTEAFF
TRBV19	-	TRBJ1-2	-	TGTGCCAGTAAAACGGGGGAAGGACTCTATGGCTACACCTTC	CASKTGEGLYGYTF
TRBV7-6	TRBD1	TRBJ1-6	once	TGTGCCAGCAGCTCCCTGACAGGGGGGAATTCACCCCTCCACTTT	CASSSLTGGNSPLHF
TRBV10-2	TRBD1	TRBJ2-7	-	TGCGCCAGCAGGGGACAGGGGGCCAACGAGCAGTACTTC	CASRGQGANEQYF
TRBV11-2	TRBD2	TRBJ2-3	once	TGTGCCAGCAGCTTAAACGCGGGAGATGCAGATACGCAGTATTTT	CASSLNAGDADTQYF
TRBV5-6	TRBD1	TRBJ2-3	-	TGTGCCAGCAGCTTTCAGGGACAGGGGGCCACAGATACGCAGTATTTT	CASSFQGQGATDTQYF
TRBV28	TRBD2	TRBJ2-1	-	TGTGCCAGCAGTTCGACTAGCGGGAGGGCCAATGAGCAGTTCTTC	CASSSTSGRANEQFF
TRBV7-9	-	TRBJ2-5	-	TGTGCCAGCAGCTTGCCCAACCAGGAGACCCAGTACTTC	CASSLPNQETQYF
TRBV6-6	TRBD1	TRBJ1-2	-	TGTGCCAGCAGGACCCAGGGGGTCTTCTATGGCTACACCTTC	CASRTQGVFYGYTF
TRBV19	-	TRBJ1-5	-	TGTGCCAGTAGTATAAAATGGGGAAATCAGCCCCAGCATTTT	CASSIKWGNQPQHF
TRBV28	-	TRBJ1-2	-	TGTGCCAGCAGGAGGGAGGATAACTATGGCTACACCTTC	CASRREDNYGYTF
TRBV19	-	TRBJ1-2	-	TGTGCCAGTACGACCGGGGAGGGTGGCTACACCTTC	CASTTGEGGYTF
TRBV6-5	TRBD2	TRBJ2-7	once	TGTGCCCACGGGGGGGAAACAAGGGAAGGCTACGAGCAGTACTTC	CAHGGETREGYEQYF
TRBV27	-	TRBJ2-6	-	TGTGCCAGCAGTCTGGGGAGCCCCTACTCTGGGGCCAACGTCCTGACTTTC	CASSLGSPYSGANVLTF
TRBV28	-	TRBJ1-2	-	TGTGCCAGCAGGGAGAACGTACCGGGCTACACCTTC	CASRENVPGYTF
TRBV28	TRBD1	TRBJ2-2	-	TGTGCCAGCGAGGGACCCGGGACAGGGGAATCCGGGGAGCTGTTTTTT	CASEGPGTGESGELFF
TRBV15	-	TRBJ1-5	-	TGTGCCACCAGCGGCGGGACACGGGCTAGCAATCAGCCCCAGCATTTT	CATSGGTRASNQPQHF
TRBV10-1	TRBD1	TRBJ2-7	-	TGCGCCAGCAGTGAGAAACAGGGGACACCCTACGAGCAGTACTTC	CASSEKQGTPYEQYF
TRBV10-2	-	TRBJ2-1	once	TGCGCCAGCAGTGGCCGGGACGTGTTTTACAATGAGCAGTTCTTC	CASSGRDVFYNEQFF
TRBV25-1	-	TRBJ2-7	-	TGTGCCAGCAGTGAGTATACGACAGGGAGGGACGAGCAGTACTTC	CASSEYTTGRDEQYF
TRBV7-2	-	TRBJ2-1	-	TGTGCCAGCAGCCCGCGGTACGGATGGAATGAGCAGTTCTTC	CASSPRYGWNEQFF
TRBV5-4	-	TRBJ2-1	-	TGTGCCAGCAGCTTGGCAGGGCGGAGAGACAATGAGCAGTTCTTC	CASSLAGRRDNEQFF
TRBV7-9	-	TRBJ2-5	large	TGTGCCAGCAGCTTAGGGGTCAGGCTTTCCACCCAGTACTTC	CASSLGVRLSTQYF
TRBV19	TRBD2	TRBJ2-1	-	TGTGCCAGAGGGGGTACTAGCGGGAGGTCCTACAATGAGCAGTTCTTC	CARGGTSGRSYNEQFF
TRBV28	-	TRBJ1-3	-	TGTGCCAGCAGTTCACCCCTAGGGGACCTTGGAAACACCATATATTTT	CASSSPLGDLGNTIYF
TRBV19	-	TRBJ1-5	-	TGTGCCAGTAGTATAGATTTGGTTCAGCCCCAGCATTTT	CASSIDLVQPQHF
TRBV6-5	-	TRBJ2-2	once	TGTGCCAGCAGTTTGATTACTCGGGACACCGGGGAGCTGTTTTTT	CASSLITRDTGELFF
TRBV4-2	TRBD1	TRBJ1-2	-	TGTGCCAGCACCCGATCAGCCGCAGGGGGTACTTATGGCTACACCTTC	CASTRSAAGGTYGYTF
TRBV6-1	-	TRBJ2-3	-	TGTGCCTGCGCTCCGGGTCCACCGGATACGCAGTATTTT	CACAPGPPDTQYF
TRBV6-6	-	TRBJ2-3	-	TGTGCCAGCGGAGGAGACGGCACAGATACGCAGTATTTT	CASGGDGTDTQYF